The T cell receptor beta chain under discussion was sequenced for a study of Graves' ophthalmopathy and Graves' hyperthyroidism. The study, taken as a whole, reports: Ophthalmopathy progression was predicted with 70.59% sensitivity and roughly 74% specificity.

This clonotype appeared many times. Its antigen is not known. Germline assignment: CDR1 MNHNS and CDR2 SASEGT. Trimming took off 8 bases at V and 5 bases at J, with 13 bases between the two ends. This CDR3 is built from 12 residues. RNA transcripts were the source from which TCR beta CDR3 regions were amplified. Second-round multiplex PCR followed a first-round RT-PCR using HTBI primers. Using its own MiXCR run on the multiplex PCR reads, TCRdb lists one record per CDR3 protein. This table has some 520,000 distinct CDR3 sequences, around 15% appearing once. This chain links TRBV6-1 with TRBJ2-7; D uncertain. The sequenced material came from blood. The clonotype was recovered from a woman aged 25 to 39 with Graves' ophthalmopathy. CDR3 residues: CASSTDLDEQYF. In nucleotides, the CDR3 is TGTGCCAGCTCGACGGATCTCGACGAGCAGTACTTC.